The 15 T cell receptor beta chains below come from one sample, sequenced in a study of blood T cell repertoires in COVID-19. Clones were read by immunoSEQ multiplex PCR, and TCRdb kept only the in-frame ones, dropping some. Of about 110,000 clones in the sample, approximately 65% are singletons; the top ten hold about 7.1%. The sample was peripheral blood. All receptors come from a woman in her fifties or sixties with acute or convalescent COVID-19.

The chain couples TRBV10-2 to TRBJ2-2; 10 nucleotides match TRBD1. Germline V lookup: CDR1 WSHSY, CDR2 SAAADI. There are 17 residues in the CDR3. V lost 1 base and J lost 6; bases outside the gene matches: 8. CDR3 protein: CASSEWGTGAFAGELFF. The CDR3 DNA reads as TGCGCCAGCAGTGAGTGGGGGACAGGGGCTTTCGCCGGGGAGCTGTTTTTT.

The chain is built from TRBV7-3 and TRBJ2-5, with D unclear. Per germline, CDR1 SGHTA and CDR2 FQGTGA. This CDR3 is 13 amino acids long. V lost 0 bases, J lost 5 bases, and 7 bases lay in between. Here the CDR3 reads CASSLTRAETQYF. CDR3 DNA sequence: TGTGCCAGCAGCTTAACTAGAGCGGAGACCCAGTACTTC. Full variable domain (remainder filled in from reference TRBV7-3 and TRBJ2-5): GAGVSQTPSNKVTEKGKYVELRCDPISGHTALYWYRQSLGQGPEFLIYFQGTGAADDSGLPNDRFFAVRPEGSVSTLKIQRTERGDSAVYLCASSLTRAETQYFGPGTRLLVL.

This sequence joins TRBV19 and TRBJ2-7; D gene unclear. V was clipped by 0 bases and J by 5 bases, with 14 bases between them. Germline loops: CDR1 LNHDA, CDR2 SQIVND (reference sequence). The CDR3 is made up of 15 amino acids. The CDR3 bases are TGTGCCAGTAGTATAGACTACTGGAGTGGCGACGAGCAGTACTTC. Translated, it gives CASSIDYWSGDEQYF.

This chain links TRBV4-2 with TRBJ1-2, with D possibly TRBD1 on 6 matching bases. Germline lookup yields CDR1 LGHNA and CDR2 YNFKEQ. Trimming removed 0 bases from V and 5 bases from J, with 13 bases in between. This CDR3 is 15 amino acids long. CDR3 sequence: CASSQDYRGAYGYTF. In DNA, the CDR3 is TGTGCCAGCAGCCAAGATTATCGGGGGGCATATGGCTACACCTTC.

The V and J genes are TRBV11-3 and TRBJ1-1; tentative D call: TRBD1 (5 bases). Germline CDR1 and CDR2: SGHNT and YENEEA. V was pared by 6 bases and J by 3 bases, with 11 bases between. There are 13 residues in the CDR3. The CDR3 nucleotides are TGTGCCAGCAGACGGGGGTGGGACACTGAAGCTTTCTTT. This codes for CASRRGWDTEAFF.

The V and J genes are TRBV2 and TRBJ2-6; the D is unclear. Between the trimmed V and J ends, which lost 5 bases and 0 bases, there was a span of 11 bases. The CDR3 length is 16 residues. In germline, CDR1 is SNHLY, CDR2 FYNNEI. The CDR3 bases are TGTGCCAGCAGTCGTGGCACATCCTCTGGGGCCAACGTCCTGACTTTC. This sequence encodes CASSRGTSSGANVLTF.

The chain couples TRBV5-1 to TRBJ2-1, with D possibly matching TRBD2 (6 bases). From germline, CDR1 is SGHRS and CDR2 YFSETQ. CDR3 length: 16 residues. V lost 4 bases and J lost 4, with 18 bases in between. The CDR3 DNA reads TGCGCCAGCAGCCTCCGCGCCTCGGGGGTGTACAATGAGCAGTTCTTC. This codes for CASSLRASGVYNEQFF.

The chain links TRBV5-1 to TRBJ2-7, with D uncertain. The germline CDR1 and CDR2 sequences are SGHRS and YFSETQ. With 0 bases removed from V and 0 bases from J, the gap between germline ends came to 13 bases. The CDR3 runs 16 residues. The CDR3 DNA is TGCGCCAGCAGCTTGGGTCTGCACGGCGGCTCCTACGAGCAGTACTTC. It yields the protein CASSLGLHGGSYEQYF.

The chain carries TRBV11-1 and TRBJ1-3, with unresolved D. Trimming removed 1 base at V and 0 bases at J, with 10 bases between. This CDR3 is 16 amino acids long. CDR1 and CDR2 (germline): SGHAT, FQDESV (reference sequence). The CDR3 DNA reads TGTGCCAGCAGCTTAGAGCCAACAGTCTCTGGAAACACCATATATTTT. Protein: CASSLEPTVSGNTIYF.

The rearrangement uses TRBV14 and TRBJ1-1; 7 bases fit TRBD1. The CDR3 has 13 residues. The ends lost 4 bases at V and 4 bases at J; junction bases unmatched: 3. CDR1 SGHDN and CDR2 FVKESK come from the germline V gene. CDR3: CASSLDRATEAFF. CDR3 coding DNA: TGTGCCAGCAGCCTAGACAGGGCCACTGAAGCTTTCTTT.

The chain joins TRBV7-2 to TRBJ2-4, with D possibly being TRBD2 (7 bases). Trimming left V 1 base short and J 1 base short, with 11 bases between. The CDR3 runs 16 residues. Germline V CDR1 and CDR2: SGHTA, FQGNSA. The DNA for the CDR3 is TGTGCCAGCAGCTTAGGTCGGGGGGCCGCCAAAAACATTCAGTACTTC. Translating gives CASSLGRGAAKNIQYF.

The gene calls are TRBV11-2 and TRBJ2-7, with D tentatively TRBD2 (6 bases). The germline CDR1 and CDR2 sequences are SGHAT and FQNNGV. The CDR3 has 13 residues. V lost 6 bases and J 4 bases, leaving 13 bases between the germline ends. In DNA form, the CDR3 reads TGTGCCAGCAGTCGAGCCGGGGGTTACGAGCAGTACTTC. Its translation is CASSRAGGYEQYF.

The chain employs TRBV27 and TRBJ2-1, with D possibly matching TRBD1 (6 bases). V lost 5 bases, J lost 3 bases, and 17 bases lay in between. The CDR3 is made up of 16 amino acids. Germline V gene sequence: CDR1 MNHEY, CDR2 SMNVEV (reference sequence). CDR3 in DNA: TGTGCCAGCAGTCGTAAGGGACAAAGAAGCTACAATGAGCAGTTCTTC. This codes for CASSRKGQRSYNEQFF.

The chain joins TRBV9 to TRBJ1-2, with D possibly matching TRBD1 (6 bases). The CDR3 runs 15 residues. Trimming took off 0 bases at V and 6 bases at J, with 15 bases between the two ends. The germline V gene has CDR1 SGDLS and CDR2 YYNGEE. The CDR3 sequence: CASSVVPGEGDGYTF. In DNA form, the CDR3 reads TGTGCCAGCAGCGTAGTCCCAGGGGAGGGTGATGGCTACACCTTC.

This rearrangement joins TRBV5-1 to TRBJ1-1; 9 nucleotides align to TRBD1. V was pared by 3 bases and J by 6 bases, with 6 bases of the junction left unmatched. CDR1 is SGHRS and CDR2 is YFSETQ in the germline V gene. The length of the CDR3 is 14 residues. CDR3 coding DNA: TGCGCCAGCAGCTACCTACAGGGGGCAGCTGAAGCTTTCTTT. This translates into CASSYLQGAAEAFF.